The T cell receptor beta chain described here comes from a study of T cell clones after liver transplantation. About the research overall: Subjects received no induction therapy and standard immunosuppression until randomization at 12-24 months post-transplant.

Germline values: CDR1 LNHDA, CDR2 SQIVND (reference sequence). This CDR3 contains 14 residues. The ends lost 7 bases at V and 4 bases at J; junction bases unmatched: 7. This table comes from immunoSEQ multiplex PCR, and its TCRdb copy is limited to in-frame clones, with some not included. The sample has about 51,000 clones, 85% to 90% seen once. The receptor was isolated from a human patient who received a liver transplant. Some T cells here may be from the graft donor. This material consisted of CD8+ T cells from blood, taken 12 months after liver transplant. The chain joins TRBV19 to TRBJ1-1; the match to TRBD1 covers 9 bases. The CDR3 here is CASTPGQGGTEAFF. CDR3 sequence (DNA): TGTGCCAGTACTCCGGGACAGGGTGGCACTGAAGCTTTCTTT.